These 25 T cell receptor beta chains originate from one sample sequenced in a study of control samples from healthy donors and cancer patients. Libraries were prepared by immunoSEQ multiplex PCR; TCRdb keeps only in-frame clonotypes and omits some of them. The sample lists approximately 170,000 clones; around 93% were seen once. The sequenced sample was blood. These receptors originate from a woman aged 55-69 years in good health.

The chain recombines TRBV7-2 with TRBJ1-5; D is unresolved. The germline CDR1 and CDR2 sequences are SGHTA and FQGNSA. The length of the CDR3 is 16 residues. V was shortened by 3 bases and J by 0 bases, with 12 bases between the two germline ends. This CDR3 is CASSFASPNSNQPQHF. In DNA form, the CDR3 reads TGTGCCAGCAGCTTCGCATCCCCAAATAGCAATCAGCCCCAGCATTTT.

This chain uses TRBV5-5 with TRBJ1-1; D possibly corresponds to TRBD1 (6 bases). The V gene's germline CDR1 is SGHKS and CDR2 YYEKEE (reference sequence). The CDR3 length is 14 residues. V shed 2 bases and J shed 1 base, with 9 bases lying between them. This CDR3 is CASSFTGTNTEAFF. The CDR3 DNA sequence: TGTGCCAGCAGCTTCACAGGGACGAACACTGAAGCTTTCTTT.

This chain connects TRBV19 to TRBJ1-6; no definite D call. The CDR3 is 13 residues long. Germline V gene lookup returns CDR1 LNHDA and CDR2 SQIVND (reference sequence). Trimming took 1 base from V and 15 from J, leaving 13 bases between them. This chain's CDR3 is CASSIGALSLLHF. The CDR3 bases are TGTGCCAGTAGTATAGGGGCGCTAAGTCTCCTCCACTTT.

CDR3 amino acids: CASSQRINYGYTF. CDR3 coding DNA: TGTGCCAGCAGCCAGAGGATTAACTATGGCTACACCTTC. The chain is built from TRBV14 and TRBJ1-2; D ambiguous. The CDR3 totals 13 residues. Trimming pared 3 bases from V and 1 base from J, leaving 6 bases between. CDR1 is SGHDN and CDR2 is FVKESK in the germline V gene.

The chain joins TRBV29-1 to TRBJ2-1, with 8 bases that match TRBD1. J gave up 0 bases and V 7 bases, and 8 bases lay outside the gene matches. Germline loops: CDR1 SQVTM, CDR2 ANQGSEA. The CDR3 spans 15 residues. The CDR3, as DNA: TGCAGCGCCATAGGGACAGGTAGCTCCTACAATGAGCAGTTCTTC. Encoded protein: CSAIGTGSSYNEQFF.

The chain has TRBV10-3 and TRBJ2-2, with unresolved D. This CDR3 spans 13 amino acids. The V gene's germline CDR1 is ENHRY and CDR2 SYGVKD. V lost 0 bases to trimming and J lost 5 bases, with 4 bases between them. DNA for the CDR3: TGTGCCATCAGTGAGTCTGGGACCGGGGAGCTGTTTTTT. It yields the protein CAISESGTGELFF.

The chain combines TRBV7-8 with TRBJ1-6, with D unclear. Germline V gene sequence: CDR1 SGHVS, CDR2 FQNEAQ. The CDR3 consists of 13 residues. With 1 base removed from V and 7 bases from J, the gap between germline ends came to 5 bases. The CDR3 is CASSLDGNSPLHF. In DNA form, the CDR3 reads TGTGCCAGCAGCTTAGACGGAAATTCACCCCTCCACTTT.

The chain employs TRBV2 and TRBJ1-1; a possible D gene is TRBD1 (6 bases). The CDR3 is 14 amino acids. Looked up from germline, CDR1 is SNHLY and CDR2 is FYNNEI. The V end lost 4 bases, the J end lost 1 base, and 10 bases lay between the germline ends. The DNA for the CDR3 is TGTGCCAGCAGTGTAGGGACAAGGAACACTGAAGCTTTCTTT. Protein: CASSVGTRNTEAFF.

The chain has TRBV30 and TRBJ2-5; D not resolved. The CDR3 length is 11 residues. V was cut by 2 bases and J by 5 bases, with 6 bases left in between. Germline assignment: CDR1 GTSNPN and CDR2 SVGIG (reference sequence). The CDR3, as DNA: TGTGCCTGGAGTACGTTGGAGACCCAGTACTTC. It is translated as CAWSTLETQYF.

The sample holds one count of this clone. The chain links TRBV5-1 to TRBJ1-2; the D is unclear. CDR1 is SGHRS, CDR2 YFSETQ, per germline. V lost 0 bases to trimming and J lost 3 bases, with 6 bases between them. This CDR3 region has 13 residues. The CDR3 region has the DNA TGCGCCAGCAGCTTGGACAGCCACTATGGCTACACCTTC. Amino acid sequence: CASSLDSHYGYTF.

V and J are TRBV7-9 and TRBJ1-2, with D tentatively TRBD1 (6 bases). The CDR3 runs to 16 residues. The V gene's germline CDR1 is SEHNR and CDR2 FQNEAQ (reference sequence). V lost 0 bases, J lost 5 bases, and 16 bases lay in between. CDR3 amino acids: CASSLAGPGERYGYTF. The CDR3 DNA sequence: TGTGCCAGCAGCTTAGCCGGGCCAGGGGAACGGTATGGCTACACCTTC.

The chain couples TRBV9 to TRBJ2-3; D might be TRBD1 (6 bases). The V end lost 0 bases, the J end lost 1 base, and 12 bases lay between the germline ends. The CDR3 has 16 residues. Germline V gene sequence: CDR1 SGDLS, CDR2 YYNGEE. CDR3 amino acids: CASSVGVGARTDTQYF. For the CDR3, the DNA is TGTGCCAGCAGCGTAGGTGTGGGGGCCCGCACAGATACGCAGTATTTT. Variable domain in full (rest from reference TRBV9 and TRBJ2-3): DSGVTQTPKHLITATGQRVTLRCSPRSGDLSVYWYQQSLDQGLQFLIQYYNGEERAKGNILERFSAQQFPDLHSELNLSSLELGDSALYFCASSVGVGARTDTQYFGPGTRLTVL.

V and J are TRBV9 and TRBJ2-5; TRBD1 agrees at 8 bases. The CDR3 covers 14 residues. V was pared by 3 bases and J by 4 bases, with 5 bases of the junction left unmatched. Germline V gives CDR1 SGDLS, CDR2 YYNGEE. The CDR3 DNA is TGTGCCAGCAGCGGCGGGACAGGAGGAGAGACCCAGTACTTC. This translates into CASSGGTGGETQYF.

This rearrangement joins TRBV6-2 or TRBV6-3 to TRBJ2-3; TRBD2 matches at 10 bases. J was trimmed by 2 bases and V by 2 bases; bases with no gene match: 7. Germline-derived CDR1 and CDR2 are MNHEY and SVGEGT. The CDR3 extends over 17 amino acids. The CDR3 is CASSYPWGTSDTDTQYF. The CDR3 DNA reads TGTGCCAGCAGTTACCCGTGGGGGACTAGCGACACAGATACGCAGTATTTT.

The chain carries TRBV28 and TRBJ2-2; TRBD1 is a possible D gene (5 bases). V was cut by 5 bases and J by 1 base, with 11 bases left in between. The CDR3 length is 15 residues. The germline V gene encodes CDR1 MDHEN and CDR2 SYDVKM. This chain's CDR3 is CASSPTAKNTGELFF. The CDR3 coding sequence is TGTGCCAGCAGTCCGACAGCCAAGAACACCGGGGAGCTGTTTTTT.

This rearrangement joins TRBV29-1 to TRBJ1-1; 8 nucleotides agree with TRBD1. J gave up 5 bases and V 6 bases, and 5 bases lay outside the gene matches. Germline V gene data show CDR1 as SQVTM and CDR2 as ANQGSEA. The CDR3 loop spans 12 amino acids. The CDR3 here is CSVYRGLTEAFF. For the CDR3, the DNA is TGCAGCGTCTACAGGGGGTTAACTGAAGCTTTCTTT.

The chain has TRBV6-1 and TRBJ1-5, with TRBD1 as a possible D gene (6 bases). Germline V CDR1 and CDR2: MNHNS, SASEGT. The CDR3 extends over 15 amino acids. V lost 3 bases to trimming and J lost 7 bases, with 16 bases between them. DNA of the CDR3: TGTGCCAGCAGTGAGGCTATGGGGGCCTGGCAGCCCCAGCATTTT. This gives the protein CASSEAMGAWQPQHF.

This chain links TRBV5-4 with TRBJ2-5; 9 bases map to TRBD2. The CDR3 is 16 residues long. The V gene's germline CDR1 is SGHNT and CDR2 YYREEE (reference sequence). The ends lost 0 bases at V and 7 bases at J; junction bases unmatched: 10. CDR3 sequence: CASSLGGGGAFGTQYF. DNA for the CDR3: TGTGCCAGCAGCTTGGGTGGCGGGGGGGCCTTTGGGACCCAGTACTTC.

The chain links TRBV19 to TRBJ2-2; D is tentatively TRBD1 or TRBD2 (5 bases each). CDR3 length: 16 residues. Trimming removed 5 bases from V and 1 base from J, with 14 bases in between. Germline CDR1 is LNHDA and CDR2 is SQIVND (reference sequence). CDR3 residues: CASSGGRPQNTGELFF. The CDR3 nucleotides read TGTGCCAGTAGTGGGGGACGGCCACAGAACACCGGGGAGCTGTTTTTT.

The rearrangement joins TRBV10-2 to TRBJ1-5, with unresolved D. Looked up from germline, CDR1 is WSHSY and CDR2 is SAAADI. Trimming pared 6 bases from V and 1 base from J, leaving 10 bases between. The CDR3 consists of 14 residues. CDR3 in amino acids: CASSRNPSNQPQHF. DNA for the CDR3: TGCGCCAGCAGCCGGAATCCGAGCAATCAGCCCCAGCATTTT.

This clone was observed a few times. The chain uses TRBV6-5 and TRBJ1-1; no clear D gene. Trimming shortened V by 6 bases and J by 0 bases, and 11 bases separated the two germline ends. Germline CDR1 MNHEY, CDR2 SVGAGI. The CDR3 is 14 residues long. The CDR3, as DNA: TGTGCCAGCAGGCGGGCCAGTTTGAACACTGAAGCTTTCTTT. It is translated as CASRRASLNTEAFF.

This clone was counted once. This chain links TRBV19 with TRBJ1-5; no firm D call. The ends were cut back, 1 base at V and 6 bases at J, with 4 bases in the middle. The V gene's germline CDR1 is LNHDA and CDR2 SQIVND (reference sequence). The CDR3 length is 12 residues. CDR3 region: CASSIGRQPQHF. The CDR3 DNA is TGTGCCAGTAGTATAGGACGTCAGCCCCAGCATTTT.

The rearrangement uses TRBV3-1 (or the pseudogene TRBV3-2) and TRBJ2-2; D not resolved. V was shortened by 0 bases and J by 4 bases, with 6 bases between the two germline ends. The CDR3 has 14 amino acids. Per germline, CDR1 LGHDT and CDR2 YNNKEL (reference sequence). The CDR3 here is CASSQEGITGELFF. In DNA, the CDR3 is TGTGCCAGCAGCCAAGAGGGAATCACCGGGGAGCTGTTTTTT.

The chain combines TRBV9 with TRBJ2-3; 10 bases line up with TRBD2. The junction had 19 bases not matched to a gene; V was cut back by 4 bases and J by 2 bases. CDR1 and CDR2 (germline): SGDLS, YYNGEE. This CDR3 has 20 residues. CDR3 in DNA: TGTGCCAGCAGCAGAGATACTCTGGGGCTAGCGGGGGTCCCCACAGATACGCAGTATTTT. This encodes CASSRDTLGLAGVPTDTQYF. Combining the CDR3 with reference TRBV9 and TRBJ2-3 gives the whole variable domain DSGVTQTPKHLITATGQRVTLRCSPRSGDLSVYWYQQSLDQGLQFLIQYYNGEERAKGNILERFSAQQFPDLHSELNLSSLELGDSALYFCASSRDTLGLAGVPTDTQYFGPGTRLTVL.

The CDR3 sequence is CASSLAGAGYGYGYTF. In nucleotides, the CDR3 is TGTGCCAGCAGCTTAGCCGGGGCCGGGTACGGATATGGCTACACCTTC. The chain combines TRBV7-8 with TRBJ1-2, with a tentative D call TRBD1 (5 bases). The V end lost 0 bases, the J end lost 5 bases, and 16 bases lay between the germline ends. CDR3 length: 16 amino acids. Germline V gene lookup returns CDR1 SGHVS and CDR2 FQNEAQ. Filled out from reference TRBV7-8 and TRBJ1-2, the complete variable domain reads GAGVSQSPRYKVAKRGQDVALRCDPISGHVSLFWYQQALGQGPEFLTYFQNEAQLDKSGLPSDRFFAERPEGSVSTLKIQRTQQEDSAVYLCASSLAGAGYGYGYTFGSGTRLTVV.